The TCR beta chain under discussion was sequenced for a study of early T cells in non-severe SARS-CoV-2 infection. General study results and limits: Matching results from VDJdb favored anti-spike CD8 responses, leaving private and CD4 specificities undetected.

This clonotype was observed a few times. Its antigen is not identified. Via MiXCR, TCRdb re-called the 5' RACE reads, giving one row per CDR3 protein. The sample has about 64,000 distinct CDR3 sequences; over 10% are singletons. The sequencing used whole blood, collected at baseline. The receptor was derived from an adult who was a healthcare worker with PCR-confirmed SARS-CoV-2 infection or an uninfected control (not recorded which).

Here the CDR3 DNA reads TGTGCCAGCAGTGAAGGCGTAGCGGGGGGGCCGAATGAGCAGTTCTTC. Its protein is CASSEGVAGGPNEQFF. The chain is built from TRBV6-4 and TRBJ2-1, with 11 bases aligning to TRBD2. The V and J ends lost 3 bases and 7 bases, in that order; junction bases with no gene match: 8. CDR1 MRHNA and CDR2 SNTAGT come from the germline V gene. The CDR3 has 16 residues.